Listed below are T cell receptor beta chains from one sample, sequenced in a study of T-cell reconstitution after alpha-beta-depleted transplantation in children. TCRdb reprocessed the PCR reads with MiXCR, giving one entry per CDR3 protein. The sample has about 72,000 distinct CDR3 sequences; approximately 7.3% are singletons. The sequenced sample was PBMCs from the stem cell graft donor, obtained from the stem cell graft. The source of these receptors is a human donor who donated a stem cell graft to a child with acute lymphoblastic leukemia. CDR3s include the opening cysteine and the closing phenylalanine or tryptophan. The order of the fields is clone size, V gene, D gene, J gene, CDR3 protein, CDR3 DNA. D genes are given only for firm matches. Size values are once, few and many counts, or a class for expanded clones, and some rows have none.

>.|TRBV6-5|.|TRBJ2-3
CASSYLQSGPDTQYF
TGTGCCAGCAGTTACTTACAGAGTGGGCCAGATACGCAGTATTTT
>many|TRBV12-3/TRBV12-4|TRBD1|TRBJ2-7
CASTPAGTGVHEQYF
TGTGCCAGCACCCCCGCCGGGACAGGGGTTCACGAGCAGTACTTC
>many|TRBV27|TRBD1|TRBJ2-7
CASSLGPGTGASSYEQYF
TGTGCCAGCAGCTTGGGTCCCGGGACAGGGGCCAGCTCTTACGAGCAGTACTTC
>few|TRBV12-3/TRBV12-4|.|TRBJ2-7
CASSREYEQYF
TGTGCCAGCAGCCGTGAGTACGAGCAGTACTTC
>many|TRBV27|.|TRBJ2-4
CASSPGPGEVALNIQYF
TGTGCCAGCAGTCCCGGGCCCGGGGAGGTAGCCCTAAACATTCAGTACTTC
>.|TRBV3-1|TRBD2|TRBJ2-3
CASSQDLVGTITDTQYF
TGTGCCAGCAGCCAAGATCTCGTGGGGACTATCACAGATACGCAGTATTTT
>.|TRBV4-3|.|TRBJ1-2
CASSQDRGERGYTF
TGCGCCAGCAGCCAAGATCGAGGGGAGCGCGGCTACACCTTC
>many|TRBV24-1|TRBD1|TRBJ1-2
CATSDRTGTSANYGYTF
TGTGCCACCAGTGACCGGACAGGGACTAGCGCTAACTATGGCTACACCTTC
>many|TRBV6-4|TRBD2|TRBJ2-3
CASSDGRGGTDTQYF
TGTGCCAGCAGTGACGGGCGGGGGGGCACAGATACGCAGTATTTT
>many|TRBV7-2|.|TRBJ2-5
CASSFRGNIREETQYF
TGTGCCAGCAGCTTCCGGGGGAACATCCGTGAAGAGACCCAGTACTTC
>.|TRBV29-1|.|TRBJ1-2
CSVEDREGYTF
TGCAGCGTTGAAGATCGGGAGGGCTACACCTTC
>many|TRBV6-2/TRBV6-3|.|TRBJ2-1
CASRGRARRADEQFF
TGTGCCAGCAGGGGCCGGGCTAGGCGGGCCGATGAGCAGTTCTTC
>.|TRBV27|.|TRBJ2-4
CASSLGGPKNIQYF
TGTGCCAGCAGTTTAGGGGGCCCCAAAAACATTCAGTACTTC
>many|TRBV6-2/TRBV6-3|.|TRBJ1-2
CASSYRGKPIYGYTF
TGTGCCAGCAGTTACAGGGGCAAGCCTATATATGGCTACACCTTC
>few|TRBV5-8|.|TRBJ1-1
CASSLAIRNTEAFF
TGTGCCAGCAGCTTGGCGATAAGGAACACTGAAGCTTTCTTT
>many|TRBV7-2|.|TRBJ2-1
CASSLPGRPTYNEQFF
TGTGCCAGCAGCCTACCGGGACGGCCAACCTACAATGAGCAGTTCTTC
>many|TRBV15|.|TRBJ1-2
CATSRGDTENYGYTF
TGTGCCACCAGCAGAGGGGACACGGAGAACTATGGCTACACCTTC
>many|TRBV7-2|.|TRBJ2-7
CASSQTSGYEQYF
TGTGCCAGCAGCCAAACCTCTGGTTACGAGCAGTACTTC
>few|TRBV20-1|TRBD1|TRBJ2-7
CSARDPGQGTYEQYF
TGCAGTGCTAGAGACCCGGGACAGGGCACCTACGAGCAGTACTTC
>many|TRBV6-5|TRBD1|TRBJ1-6
CASGGQGESPLHF
TGTGCCAGCGGAGGACAGGGAGAATCACCCCTCCACTTT
>many|TRBV20-1|.|TRBJ2-2
CSAGKENTGELFF
TGCAGTGCCGGGAAGGAGAACACCGGGGAGCTGTTTTTT
>many|TRBV4-3|TRBD1|TRBJ1-2
CASSLVMQGDTTYTF
TGCGCCAGCAGCCTCGTCATGCAGGGGGATACTACCTACACCTTC
>once|TRBV6-5|.|TRBJ2-2
CASSYSKGLASGTGELFF
TGTGCCAGCAGTTACTCGAAGGGGTTAGCGAGCGGCACCGGGGAGCTGTTTTTT
>many|TRBV12-3/TRBV12-4|TRBD2|TRBJ2-1
CASSYTSGPYNEQFF
TGTGCCAGCAGTTACACTAGCGGCCCCTACAATGAGCAGTTCTTC
>many|TRBV29-1|.|TRBJ1-5
CSVAASDDQPQHF
TGCAGCGTTGCCGCTTCGGACGATCAGCCCCAGCATTTT
>many|TRBV10-2|.|TRBJ2-1
CASSEFSHVDNEQFF
TGCGCCAGCAGTGAGTTTTCCCATGTCGACAATGAGCAGTTCTTC
>many|TRBV24-1|TRBD2|TRBJ2-1
CATSDTGAGAKGNEQFF
TGTGCCACCAGTGATACAGGAGCGGGAGCCAAGGGCAATGAGCAGTTCTTC
>many|TRBV9|.|TRBJ1-3
CASSVTDSGNTIYF
TGTGCCAGCAGCGTAACTGACTCTGGAAACACCATATATTTT
>many|TRBV12-3/TRBV12-4|.|TRBJ2-2
CASSLARGYTGELFF
TGTGCCAGCAGTTTAGCTCGGGGATACACCGGGGAGCTGTTTTTT
>many|TRBV4-2|.|TRBJ2-7
CASSQGTNYEQYF
TGTGCCAGCAGCCAGGGGACAAACTACGAGCAGTACTTC
>many|TRBV20-1|.|TRBJ2-5
CSHRKQETQYF
TGCAGCCACCGGAAACAAGAGACCCAGTACTTC
>few|TRBV6-2/TRBV6-3|TRBD2|TRBJ2-3
CASSILAGGSDTQYF
TGTGCCAGCAGTATACTAGCGGGGGGCTCAGATACGCAGTATTTT
>many|TRBV4-1|.|TRBJ2-1
CASSQQTDYNEQFF
TGCGCCAGCAGCCAACAAACAGACTACAATGAGCAGTTCTTC
>many|TRBV5-1|TRBD2|TRBJ2-1
CASSLGTSGVYNEQFF
TGCGCCAGCAGCTTGGGCACTAGCGGGGTCTACAATGAGCAGTTCTTC
>many|TRBV9|.|TRBJ2-7
CASSVVPGERREQYF
TGTGCCAGCAGCGTAGTCCCAGGGGAAAGAAGGGAGCAGTACTTC
>few|TRBV6-1|.|TRBJ2-2
CASSERDGIAGELFF
TGTGCCAGCAGTGAAAGAGATGGCATCGCCGGGGAGCTGTTTTTT
>few|TRBV19|.|TRBJ1-2
CSSSIRGQGSYGYTF
TGTTCCAGTAGTATACGGGGCCAGGGCTCCTATGGCTACACCTTC
>many|TRBV4-1|.|TRBJ2-2
CASSYPALARSGELFF
TGCGCCAGCAGCTACCCGGCACTAGCTAGGTCCGGGGAGCTGTTTTTT
>many|TRBV24-1|.|TRBJ1-6
CATSDSGRHNSPLHF
TGTGCCACCAGTGATTCCGGCAGACATAATTCACCCCTCCACTTT
>many|TRBV12-3/TRBV12-4|.|TRBJ2-6
CASSPRQVSGANVLTF
TGTGCCAGCAGTCCGAGACAGGTTTCTGGGGCCAACGTCCTGACTTTC
>many|TRBV7-9|.|TRBJ1-4
CASSLGGNEKLFF
TGTGCCAGCAGCTTAGGAGGAAATGAAAAACTGTTTTTT
>many|TRBV24-1|.|TRBJ2-2
CATKNTFTGSTGELFF
TGTGCCACTAAAAACACCTTTACAGGGAGCACCGGTGAGCTGTTTTTT
>few|TRBV5-1|TRBD1|TRBJ2-7
CASSFGTADYEQYF
TGCGCCAGCAGCTTTGGGACAGCCGACTACGAGCAGTACTTC
>.|TRBV7-2|.|TRBJ2-3
CASSRGGLYSTDTQYF
TGTGCCAGCAGCCGTGGGGGACTCTATAGCACAGATACGCAGTATTTT
>many|TRBV12-3/TRBV12-4|.|TRBJ2-7
CASSPGFSYEQYF
TGTGCCAGCAGTCCGGGATTTTCCTACGAGCAGTACTTC
>many|TRBV18|.|TRBJ2-3
CASSPDNTDTQYF
TGTGCCAGCTCACCGGACAACACAGATACGCAGTATTTT
>many|TRBV5-1|.|TRBJ2-5
CASSKGGRQETQYF
TGCGCCAGCAGTAAGGGGGGGCGCCAAGAGACCCAGTACTTC
>.|TRBV10-3|TRBD1|TRBJ1-1
CATAGGNTEAFF
TGTGCCACCGCAGGGGGGAACACTGAAGCTTTCTTT